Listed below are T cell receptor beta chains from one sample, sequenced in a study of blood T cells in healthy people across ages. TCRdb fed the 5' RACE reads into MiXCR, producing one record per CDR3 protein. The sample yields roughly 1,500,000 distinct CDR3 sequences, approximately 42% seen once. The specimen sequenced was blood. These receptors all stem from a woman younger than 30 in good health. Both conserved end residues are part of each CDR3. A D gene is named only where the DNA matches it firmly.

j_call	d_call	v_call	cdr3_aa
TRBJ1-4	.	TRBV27	CASRPRDISPSDEKLFF
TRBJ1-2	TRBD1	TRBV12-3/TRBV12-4	CASGRDRVYGYTF
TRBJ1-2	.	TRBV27	CASSSFSDTSYGYTF
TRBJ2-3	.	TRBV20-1	CSATLGAMADTQYF
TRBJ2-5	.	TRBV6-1	CASRITHGGAIMQETQYF
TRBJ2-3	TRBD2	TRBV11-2	CASSLDWASGRAWDTQYF
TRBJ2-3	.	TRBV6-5	CASSYSTATGGSTDTQYF
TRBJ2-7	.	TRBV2	CARSYSRGTPYEQYF
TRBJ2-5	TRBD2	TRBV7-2	CASSLAWTSGSYQETQYF
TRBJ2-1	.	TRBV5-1	CASSLQVDNEQFF
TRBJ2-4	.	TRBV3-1	CAGSQGLGDIQYF
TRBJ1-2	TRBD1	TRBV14	CASSLSERTGANYGYTF
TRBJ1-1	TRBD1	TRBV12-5	CASGLVLDMTGVTEAFF
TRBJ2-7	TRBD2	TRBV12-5	CASGPHGGGYYEQYF
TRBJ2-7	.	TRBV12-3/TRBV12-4	CASSSIGGGYEQYF
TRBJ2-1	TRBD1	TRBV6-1	CATEQGTPFYNEQFF
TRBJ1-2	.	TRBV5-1	CASRKGEYNNYGYTF
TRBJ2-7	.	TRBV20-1	CSARGGEHTDYEQYF
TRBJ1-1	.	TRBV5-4	CASSLPQAPGTEAFF
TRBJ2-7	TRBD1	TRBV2	CASSARTGGWEQYF
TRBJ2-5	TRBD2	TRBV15	CATSREREAHNEQYF
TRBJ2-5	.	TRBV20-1	CSAGTSQEQYF
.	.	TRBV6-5	CASSYSDQSNSYEQYF
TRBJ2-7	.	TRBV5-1	CASSLASGQVDEQYF
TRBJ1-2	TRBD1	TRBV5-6	CASSSIRGQGDLFYGYTF
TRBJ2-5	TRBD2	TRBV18	CASSPPGSGKQETQYF
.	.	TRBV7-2	CASSLGTIQYEQYF
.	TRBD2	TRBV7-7	CASSLGTGGSHEQYF
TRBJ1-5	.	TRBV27	CASSSGAVVNQPQHF
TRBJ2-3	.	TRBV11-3	CASSLHSTDTQYF
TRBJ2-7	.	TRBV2	CASSGMIGRREQYF
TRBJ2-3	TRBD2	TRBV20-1	CSVEAGGGDTQYF
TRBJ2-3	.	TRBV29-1	CSGGASDTQYF
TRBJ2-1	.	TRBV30	CAWSPTQYNEQFF
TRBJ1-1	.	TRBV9	CASKSELNTEAFF
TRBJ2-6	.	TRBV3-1	CASSGGGTSSGANVLTF
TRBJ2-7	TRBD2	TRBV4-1	CASSQNPTSGNYEQYF
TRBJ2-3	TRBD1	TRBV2	CASRGTGMYTDTQYF
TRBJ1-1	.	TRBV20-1	CSARKEAWPLNTEAFF
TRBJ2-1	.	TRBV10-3	CAVRPLQADNEQFF
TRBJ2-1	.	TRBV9	CASSGQIQITQGAPYSNEQFF
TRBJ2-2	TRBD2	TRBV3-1	CASSQSGAGLAGELFF
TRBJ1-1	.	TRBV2	CASSGQSTEAFF